The present entry profiles one T cell receptor (beta chain) with its context. Its antigen is not yet known. Base qualities are not provided; no much larger clone lies one nucleotide away. The data stem from a study of radiation and T cells in renal cell carcinoma (dated by TCRdb to about 2020). Regarding the complete study: The samples were obtained from a clinical trial, where primary renal cell carcinomas were treated with 15 Gy stereotactic body radiation therapy and then removed by nephrectomy 4 weeks afterward. In total, some 50 samples underwent TCR beta sequencing: roughly 26 tumors plus 27 peripheral blood samples. Across all 55 or so samples, under 5,000,000 unique CDR3 nucleotide sequences, encoding roughly 3 million unique CDR3 amino acid sequences, were identified. Overall study outcomes, separate from this receptor: Blood repertoire dynamics were not followed beyond 4 weeks after treatment. In blood, the top tumor clonotypes increased between baseline and 2 weeks post-radiation and then shrank by 4 weeks, which suggests that tumor-resident clones expanded only transiently. Because the trial had a single-armed design, the trial could not examine how radiation dose or scheduling affected the TCR repertoire. Because pretreatment tumor biopsies were not available, the study could not determine whether clonotypes were already present within the tumor at baseline.

Taken from the germline V gene, the CDR1 and CDR2 loops are MRHNA and SNTAGT. Spanning cysteine to phenylalanine, the CDR3 consists of 15 amino acids. The retained sequence is limited to the CDR3, 45 bases, with the frame set at the first base. V loses 8 bases, J loses 3 bases, and the germline ends lie 19 bases apart. The time point tag for this specimen amounts to: blood 2 weeks post-SBRT. Interpreted using the paper, the treatment or condition label stands for: 15 Gy SBRT to primary tumor, nephrectomy 4 weeks later. Serial peripheral blood from radiation-treated patients was sampled at baseline, 2 weeks and 4 weeks after SBRT to track tumor-enriched clonotypes. All patients had renal cell carcinoma with clear cell pathology. Genomic DNA for TCR sequencing was prepared using the QIAamp DNA Blood Mini Kit (Qiagen). The analyses included only samples that passed all quality control checks. The immunoSEQ kit was used, according to the manufacturer's recommendations, to generate TCR beta libraries from genomic DNA. To prepare libraries, a first multiplex PCR with proprietary primers was run, followed by a second PCR that added unique barcodes, and a bead cleanup was done after each round. A kit-provided positive control reaction and a negative control reaction were included in every sample batch. The final libraries were assessed on an Agilent 4200 TapeStation D1000 ScreenTape, pooled by volume, and quantified by qPCR. Sequencing ran on an Illumina NextSeq500 with a MidOutput 150-cycle cartridge, using 156 Read1 and 15 Index1 cycles with kit custom primers. The pooled library was loaded at 0.9 to 1 pM with an approximately 20% PhiX control spike-in. On the study's bioinformatics: Vendor-processed data were analyzed in R, and a clonotype was defined as all T cells sharing the same CDR3 nucleotide sequence. For clone abundance analyses, frequencies were normalized to the 10,000 most abundant clones in each sample. Public T cell clones, which averaged fewer than five per sample, were excluded before analysis. Tumor-enriched and baseline blood-enriched clonotypes were defined by at least a 32-fold difference in abundance between compartments. A beta-binomial differential abundance model was used to identify clonotypes that were expanded or contracted between blood time points. The Baroni-Urbani and Buser coefficient was used to measure tumor-blood repertoire similarity, and groups were compared with two-tailed Wilcoxon tests in R. TCRdb re-hosts the immuneACCESS table, in-frame sequences only. Its copies lack some clones; in the studies checked, an unresolved V gene accounts for under half of them, and the cause for the rest is not known. The V and J calls and clone size are taken from that table; D and trimming were inferred from the DNA. The sample contains some 80,000 clones, 86% of them found a single time. The biggest ten clones account for more than 20% of the sample.

Here the chain combines TRBV6-4 and TRBJ2-5; possibly the D gene is TRBD1, per 7 matching bases. The sample in question was blood, obtained from a patient whose treatment included radiotherapy and nephrectomy. This TCR was sampled from a woman between 50 and 59 years old with renal cell carcinoma. CDR3 sequence: CASPTPGGRKETQYF. The DNA sequence is TGTGCCAGCCCGACCCCAGGGGGGCGCAAAGAGACCCAGTACTTC.